Listed here are 25 T cell receptor beta chains from one sample, sequenced in a study of molecular identifiers for immune sequencing clone quantification. One entry per CDR3 protein, called by TCRdb with MiXCR from the PCR reads. This sample has approximately 550,000 distinct CDR3 sequences; around 23% occur once, and the top ten carry under 0.85%. Sequencing was carried out using naive CD8+ T cells from blood, with Jurkat cell RNA spiked in. Subset of the sample: FACS-sorted CD8+CD4-CCR7+CD45RA+ naive T cells. The receptors shown here come from a human donor in good health. Some libraries in this study had Jurkat cell RNA spiked in.

In regard to this clonotype: Given a much more abundant clone one base away, this may be a read error. This CDR3 is CANAAGPTSLDEQFF. Written as DNA, the CDR3 is TGTGCCAACGCGGCCGGGCCGACATCGCTCGATGAGCAGTTCTTC. The V gene is TRBV6-5, the J gene TRBJ2-1; no clear D. With 10 bases removed from V and 8 bases from J, the gap between germline ends came to 24 bases. Germline V gene sequence: CDR1 MNHEY, CDR2 SVGAGI. This CDR3 comprises 15 residues.

V is TRBV11-2 and J is TRBJ2-5; 7 bases align to TRBD1. The CDR3 runs 16 residues. Germline assignment: CDR1 SGHAT and CDR2 FQNNGV. Unmatched junction bases numbered 13, after V lost 4 bases and J lost 5 bases. In DNA form, the CDR3 reads TGTGCCAGCAGCTCCCCCGACGACAGGGTGTCGGAGACCCAGTACTTC. Translating it yields CASSSPDDRVSETQYF.

The chain has TRBV19 and TRBJ1-5; 8 bases align to TRBD1. The CDR3 consists of 18 residues. V lost 3 bases and J lost 4; bases outside the gene matches: 14. Germline loops: CDR1 LNHDA, CDR2 SQIVND (reference sequence). The CDR3, as DNA: TGTGCCAGTAGTATTCGGCAGGGGGCTCCTCTATGGAATCAGCCCCAGCATTTT. It specifies CASSIRQGAPLWNQPQHF.

This clonotype has a count of ten or more. The chain employs TRBV13 and TRBJ1-2; a possible D gene is TRBD1 (5 bases). Trimming shortened V by 3 bases and J by 2 bases, and 7 bases separated the two germline ends. The germline V gene has CDR1 PRHDT and CDR2 FYEKMQ (reference sequence). This CDR3 has 13 residues. DNA of the CDR3: TGTGCCAGCAGCTTGACAGACAACTATGGCTACACCTTC. Its translation: CASSLTDNYGYTF.

As for this clonotype: As the CDR3 is not closed by the conserved phenylalanine or tryptophan, this likely results from a read error. This chain joins TRBV28 and TRBJ1-1; the D is unclear. V lost 6 bases to trimming and J lost 3 bases, with 20 bases between them. The CDR3 sequence is 16 residues long. From germline, CDR1 is MDHEN and CDR2 SYDVKM. In DNA form, the CDR3 reads TGTGCCAGCAGCCCCCGGTCGTTCAGTGGAGACACTGAAGCTTTCTTA. This sequence encodes CASSPRSFSGDTEAFL.

The chain combines TRBV5-6 with TRBJ1-4, with unresolved D. The CDR3 covers 14 residues. Deletions cut 4 bases from V and 3 bases from J, with 10 bases between. Germline V gene sequence: CDR1 SGHDT, CDR2 YYEEEE. The CDR3 DNA sequence: TGTGCCAGCAGCCGCAGCGATCCTAATGAAAAACTGTTTTTT. This encodes CASSRSDPNEKLFF.

V usage is TRBV19 and J usage is TRBJ1-5; maybe TRBD1 (6 bases). The CDR3 runs to 16 residues. V was pared by 4 bases and J by 2 bases, with 15 bases between. Germline CDR1 and CDR2: LNHDA and SQIVND (reference sequence). CDR3 residues: CASSTPDSPGNQPQHF. The CDR3 nucleotides read TGTGCCAGTAGTACTCCGGACAGCCCTGGCAATCAGCCCCAGCATTTT.

Points on this clonotype: Here the CDR3 omits its conserved ending phenylalanine or tryptophan, so a read error is the likely source. The chain has TRBV29-1 and TRBJ2-7; TRBD2 matches at 13 bases. This CDR3 comprises 16 residues. The germline gives CDR1 SQVTM, CDR2 ANQGSEA. V dropped 6 bases and J dropped 0; count of bases not matched to a gene: 8. Here the CDR3 DNA reads TGCAGCGTCATCAGGACTAGCGGGGGAAGCTCCTACGAGCAGTACTCC. This codes for CSVIRTSGGSSYEQYS.

There are a few counts of this clonotype. This chain connects TRBV27 to TRBJ1-6; 8 nucleotides align to TRBD1. CDR1 MNHEY and CDR2 SMNVEV come from the germline V gene (reference sequence). The CDR3 is 15 residues long. V lost 5 bases, J lost 9 bases, and 9 bases stayed unmatched. CDR3 sequence: CASSITQGVSSPLHF. In DNA form, the CDR3 reads TGTGCCAGCAGTATAACACAGGGGGTTAGTTCACCCCTCCACTTT.

This clonotype came up many times. This chain links TRBV2 with TRBJ1-5; D unresolved. Per germline, CDR1 SNHLY and CDR2 FYNNEI. The V gene lost 1 base and the J gene lost 4 bases, with 8 bases spanning the gap. The CDR3 is 14 amino acids. CDR3 residues: CASSEGQYNQPQHF. CDR3 DNA sequence: TGTGCCAGCAGTGAAGGGCAATATAATCAGCCCCAGCATTTT.

This clonotype was counted a few times. The chain employs TRBV30 and TRBJ1-5, with D perhaps TRBD1 (5 bases). Germline V gives CDR1 GTSNPN, CDR2 SVGIG (reference sequence). V lost 3 bases and J lost 4, with 10 bases in between. CDR3 length equals 13 residues. The CDR3 nucleotides read TGTGCCTGGAGCGTTACAGGAAATCAGCCCCAGCATTTT. It encodes CAWSVTGNQPQHF.

The DNA of the CDR3 is TGCAGTGCTAGAGATATTACTAGCGGGAGTTACGAGCAGTACTTC. This encodes CSARDITSGSYEQYF. V and J are TRBV20-1 and TRBJ2-7, with 11 bases matching TRBD2. V lost 0 bases and J lost 4; bases outside the gene matches: 5. Germline lookup yields CDR1 DFQATT and CDR2 SNEGSKA (reference sequence). This CDR3 spans 15 amino acids.

To note about this clonotype: A much larger clone sits a single nucleotide away, making a read error possible. The chain is built from TRBV7-9 and TRBJ2-2, with D perhaps TRBD1 or TRBD2 (5 bases each). V was cut by 4 bases and J by 0 bases, with 9 bases left in between. CDR3 length: 15 amino acids. Germline assignment: CDR1 SEHNR and CDR2 FQNEAQ (reference sequence). The CDR3 reads CASSSGTTNTGELFF. Written as DNA, the CDR3 is TGTGCCAGCAGCTCCGGGACGACGAACACCGGGGAGCTGTTTTTT.

This clonotype was picked up many times. The V call is TRBV6-2 or TRBV6-3, the J call TRBJ1-1; D not certain. The length of the CDR3 is 14 residues. Between the trimmed V and J ends, which lost 4 bases and 0 bases, there was a span of 9 bases. Germline CDR1 is MNHEY and CDR2 is SVGEGT. The chain's CDR3 is CASSSLELNTEAFF. As DNA, the CDR3 is TGTGCCAGCAGTTCCCTCGAACTGAACACTGAAGCTTTCTTT.

This clonotype was picked up many times. The J gene is TRBJ2-3, the V gene TRBV30; TRBD2 matches 8 bases. Per the germline V gene, CDR1 is GTSNPN and CDR2 is SVGIG (reference sequence). The CDR3 runs 14 residues. The trim removed 8 bases at V and 4 bases at J, leaving 11 bases unmatched. CDR3: CAEAKAGGSDTQYF. The CDR3, as DNA: TGTGCCGAGGCAAAGGCGGGGGGTTCAGATACGCAGTATTTT.

This clonotype has a count of ten or more. CDR3 nucleotides: TGTGCCAGCAGCTTGGGCCTAGCCCGAGAGACCCAGTACTTC. This codes for CASSLGLARETQYF. V and J are TRBV13 and TRBJ2-5; the D gene is possibly TRBD2 (5 bases). V lost 3 bases, J lost 4 bases, and 12 bases lay in between. CDR3 length: 14 residues. Germline CDR1 and CDR2: PRHDT and FYEKMQ (reference sequence).

This clonotype was seen at least ten times. The genes are TRBV2 and TRBJ2-3; D is undetermined. V was cut by 3 bases and J by 6 bases, with 7 bases left in between. Germline-derived CDR1 and CDR2 are SNHLY and FYNNEI. This CDR3 is 12 amino acids long. The CDR3, as DNA: TGTGCCAGCAGTGATCAATCGGATACGCAGTATTTT. Protein product: CASSDQSDTQYF.

For the CDR3, the DNA is TGTGCCAGTAGTATAATCCTGGCAGGGGGCACCGGGGAGCTGTTTTTT. Translated: CASSIILAGGTGELFF. The J gene is TRBJ2-2, the V gene TRBV19; 7 nucleotides align to TRBD1. The CDR3 sequence is 16 residues long. CDR1 and CDR2 (germline): LNHDA, SQIVND (reference sequence). V lost 2 bases and J lost 4; bases outside the gene matches: 7.

This clonotype was observed at least ten times. J is TRBJ1-4 and V is TRBV7-9; D unresolved. The CDR3 spans 15 residues. Trimming left V 4 bases short and J 0 bases short, with 9 bases between. Looked up from germline, CDR1 is SEHNR and CDR2 is FQNEAQ (reference sequence). CDR3 sequence reads: CASSSDKSTNEKLFF. The CDR3 DNA reads TGTGCCAGCAGCTCCGATAAGTCAACTAATGAAAAACTGTTTTTT. Using reference TRBV7-9 and TRBJ1-4 for the parts outside the CDR3, the full variable domain is DTGVSQNPRHKITKRGQNVTFRCDPISEHNRLYWYRQTLGQGPEFLTYFQNEAQLEKSRLLSDRFSAERPKGSFSTLEIQRTEQGDSAMYLCASSSDKSTNEKLFFGSGTQLSVL.

The chain is built from TRBV20-1 and TRBJ2-1; no reliable D call. Deletions cut 2 bases from V and 0 bases from J, with 14 bases between. This CDR3 region has 16 residues. CDR1 and CDR2 (germline): DFQATT, SNEGSKA (reference sequence). The CDR3 nucleotides are TGCAGTGCTAGACCCCCAGTCGAGAACTCCTACAATGAGCAGTTCTTC. It is translated as CSARPPVENSYNEQFF.

Only a few counts were recorded for this clonotype. The rearrangement uses TRBV6-6 and TRBJ2-7; 11 bases agree with TRBD1. The CDR3 has 16 residues. Germline V gene sequence: CDR1 MNHNY, CDR2 SVGAGI (reference sequence). Losses at the gene ends were 0 bases for V and 3 bases for J; bases not matched to a gene: 4. The CDR3: CASSYSQGQGDYEQYF. DNA of the CDR3: TGTGCCAGCAGTTACTCTCAGGGACAGGGGGACTACGAGCAGTACTTC.

This clonotype was counted only a few times. V gene TRBV6-5 combines with J gene TRBJ2-5, with 7 bases aligning to TRBD2. The CDR3 extends over 15 amino acids. Trimming cost V 1 base and J 5 bases; bases outside gene matches: 7. CDR1 and CDR2 (germline): MNHEY, SVGAGI. The CDR3: CASSYWGNGRETQYF. CDR3 nucleotide sequence: TGTGCCAGCAGTTACTGGGGGAACGGGAGGGAGACCCAGTACTTC.

With respect to this clonotype: Since the CDR3 does not end with the conserved phenylalanine or tryptophan, this likely comes from a read error. The V and J genes are TRBV6-5 and TRBJ2-3, with D hard to call. CDR1 and CDR2 from the germline V gene are MNHEY and SVGAGI. The CDR3 has 13 residues. V dropped 6 bases and J dropped 2 bases, with 9 bases sitting between them. In DNA, the CDR3 is TGTGCCAGCAGCGCAGATGACACAGATACGCAGTATTCT. Its protein product is CASSADDTDTQYS.

This clonotype was counted ten times or more. The rearrangement links TRBV12-3 or TRBV12-4 to TRBJ1-1, with a possible D match to TRBD1 (6 bases). This CDR3 contains 13 residues. V dropped 6 bases and J dropped 5 bases, with 13 bases sitting between them. Written as DNA, the CDR3 is TGTGCCAGCAGAGCAGGGGTTTTGACTGAAGCTTTCTTT. It translates to CASRAGVLTEAFF.

Written as DNA, the CDR3 is TGCAGTGCCCGTCGGAGTGGACTAGCGGGACTATCTAAAGAGACCCAGTACTTC. Protein product: CSARRSGLAGLSKETQYF. The chain joins TRBV20-1 to TRBJ2-5; 12 bases are shared with TRBD2. Germline trimming cut 6 bases from V and 3 bases from J; bases unmatched to any gene: 17. This CDR3 is built from 18 residues. CDR1 and CDR2 from the germline V gene are DFQATT and SNEGSKA (reference sequence).